This entry lists 22 T cell receptor beta chains sequenced from one sample in a study of cytomegalovirus exposure and HLA in healthy donors. Both 60 Vbeta primers and 13 Jbeta primers went into the PCR. Clones were read by immunoSEQ multiplex PCR, and TCRdb kept only the in-frame ones, dropping some. This sample has about 160,000 clones; roughly 85% occur once, and the top ten carry more than 2%. The material sequenced was PBMCs. These receptors were taken from a man aged 18-30 years in good health and CMV-seropositive.

About this clone: A much larger clone differs by one base, so this may be a read error. The CDR3 sequence is CASSQPSGEHGLETQYF. The DNA for the CDR3 is TGTGCCAGCAGCCAACCAAGCGGGGAACATGGGTTAGAGACCCAGTACTTC. The chain recombines TRBV5-6 with TRBJ2-5; 7 bases are a match to TRBD2. Germline V lookup: CDR1 SGHDT, CDR2 YYEEEE. The CDR3 is 17 residues long. V shed 4 bases, J shed 4 bases, and the junction held 16 bases outside the gene matches.

The V and J genes are TRBV27 and TRBJ2-1, with 11 bases identical to TRBD2. The CDR3 loop spans 16 amino acids. Looked up from germline, CDR1 is MNHEY and CDR2 is SMNVEV (reference sequence). V lost 8 bases and J lost 4; bases outside the gene matches: 10. The CDR3 loop is CASRWALAGDYNEQFF. The CDR3 nucleotides read TGTGCCAGCCGCTGGGCACTAGCGGGGGATTACAATGAGCAGTTCTTC.

J is TRBJ2-7 and V is TRBV9; 11 positions match TRBD1. Germline assignment: CDR1 SGDLS and CDR2 YYNGEE. Trimming cost V 4 bases and J 1 base; bases outside gene matches: 7. This CDR3 has 16 amino acids. The CDR3 DNA reads as TGTGCCAGCAGCCCCTGGGACAGGGGGGGTTCCTACGAGCAGTACTTC. Encoded protein: CASSPWDRGGSYEQYF.

The chain combines TRBV4-3 with TRBJ1-4; 8 bases are shared with TRBD1. The V and J ends lost 1 base and 3 bases, in that order; junction bases with no gene match: 4. The CDR3 is made up of 16 amino acids. Germline V gene lookup returns CDR1 LGHNA and CDR2 YSLEER. CDR3 nucleotides: TGCGCCAGCAGCCAAGCCGGACAGGGCTCTAATGAAAAACTGTTTTTT. Its protein is CASSQAGQGSNEKLFF.

The V and J genes are TRBV11-2 and TRBJ2-3, with 7 nucleotides matching TRBD2. Germline CDR1 and CDR2: SGHAT and FQNNGV. The CDR3 totals 16 residues. V gave up 5 bases and J gave up 3 bases; unmatched junction bases: 11. CDR3 loop: CASSLYPAGTTDTQYF. The CDR3 DNA follows: TGTGCCAGCAGCCTATACCCAGCGGGGACGACAGATACGCAGTATTTT.

This clone was detected a few times. V gene TRBV7-9 combines with J gene TRBJ1-2, with 8 bases lining up with TRBD1. This CDR3 spans 13 amino acids. The germline V gene encodes CDR1 SEHNR and CDR2 FQNEAQ (reference sequence). V gave up 3 bases and J gave up 3 bases; unmatched junction bases: 0. The CDR3 reads CASSLTGDYGYTF. CDR3 coding DNA: TGTGCCAGCAGCTTGACAGGGGACTATGGCTACACCTTC.

The J gene is TRBJ1-2, the V gene TRBV5-1; D remains ambiguous. The V end lost 4 bases, the J end lost 2 bases, and 9 bases lay between the germline ends. This CDR3 comprises 13 residues. Germline lookup yields CDR1 SGHRS and CDR2 YFSETQ. The CDR3 bases are TGCGCCAGCAGCCCTCAGGAAAACTATGGCTACACCTTC. It encodes CASSPQENYGYTF.

The chain has TRBV7-2 and TRBJ2-2; 10 bases fit TRBD2. This CDR3 spans 18 amino acids. Germline-derived CDR1 and CDR2 are SGHTA and FQGNSA. The junction had 14 bases not matched to a gene; V was cut back by 5 bases and J by 5 bases. The CDR3 is CASSANPGLALGTGELFF. The CDR3 DNA is TGTGCCAGCAGCGCTAATCCGGGACTAGCGTTAGGAACCGGGGAGCTGTTTTTT. The full variable domain, rest sourced from reference TRBV7-2 and TRBJ2-2, is GAGVSQSPSNKVTEKGKDVELRCDPISGHTALYWYRQSLGQGLEFLIYFQGNSAPDKSGLPSDRFSAERTGGSVSTLTIQRTQQEDSAVYLCASSANPGLALGTGELFFGEGSRLTVL.

The genes are TRBV7-8 and TRBJ2-5; 10 positions match TRBD2. The CDR3 totals 17 residues. With 4 bases clipped from V and 3 bases from J, the junction kept 11 bases outside the gene matches. Germline values: CDR1 SGHVS, CDR2 FQNEAQ. In DNA, the CDR3 is TGTGCCAGCAGCTCGTCGGGGGGTCTAGCGGGGGAAGAGACCCAGTACTTC. It encodes CASSSSGGLAGEETQYF.

The rearrangement joins TRBV6-5 to TRBJ2-7, with D tentatively TRBD1 (6 bases). The CDR3 covers 15 residues. Germline-derived CDR1 and CDR2 are MNHEY and SVGAGI. Trimming took 2 bases from V and 4 from J, leaving 15 bases between them. CDR3 loop: CASSYKGDGGYEQYF. CDR3 bases: TGTGCCAGCAGTTACAAGGGGGACGGTGGGTACGAGCAGTACTTC.

The V gene is TRBV21-1, the J gene TRBJ2-5; TRBD1, the table's D call, was not compared with the DNA. The J call could be wrong; TRBJ2-7 is a better fit for the DNA end. TRBV21-1 is designated a pseudogene. The CDR3 has 18 amino acids. The CDR3 loop is CASSKTGPPGNATYEQYF. CDR3 in DNA: TGTGCCAGCAGCAAAACAGGACCCCCGGGCAACGCAACCTACGAGCAGTACTTC.

The V and J genes are TRBV7-9 and TRBJ1-1; perhaps TRBD1 as D (5 bases). Between the trimmed V and J ends, which lost 6 bases and 3 bases, there was a span of 8 bases. The CDR3 sequence is 12 residues long. Germline CDR1 reads SEHNR; CDR2 reads FQNEAQ (reference sequence). CDR3 DNA sequence: TGTGCCAGCAGTCCAGGGTACACTGAAGCTTTCTTT. Its protein product is CASSPGYTEAFF.

The chain combines TRBV4-3 with TRBJ2-3; 11 bases are shared with TRBD2. Unmatched junction bases numbered 7, after V lost 2 bases and J lost 6 bases. This CDR3 is built from 16 residues. The germline V gene has CDR1 LGHNA and CDR2 YSLEER. Written as DNA, the CDR3 is TGCGCCAGCAGCCAACCGAGACTAGCGGGGTTGGATACGCAGTATTTT. Its protein is CASSQPRLAGLDTQYF.

V and J are TRBV7-2 and TRBJ2-3, with a possible D match to TRBD2 (6 bases). V gave up 5 bases and J gave up 4 bases, with 16 bases separating them. This CDR3 contains 15 residues. Germline V gives CDR1 SGHTA, CDR2 FQGNSA. The CDR3 loop is CASSPGVPFSDTQYF. As DNA, the CDR3 is TGTGCCAGCAGCCCGGGGGTCCCCTTTTCAGATACGCAGTATTTT.

CDR3 residues: CASSEASASGGGTQYF. In DNA, the CDR3 is TGTGCCAGCAGTGAAGCGTCGGCTAGCGGGGGGGGTACGCAGTATTTT. V and J are TRBV6-1 and TRBJ2-3; 12 nucleotides agree with TRBD2. J gave up 8 bases and V 0 bases, and 6 bases lay outside the gene matches. Germline V gives CDR1 MNHNS, CDR2 SASEGT. This CDR3 is 16 amino acids long.

The V gene is TRBV7-2, the J gene TRBJ2-7; 7 nucleotides match TRBD1. The CDR3 runs to 15 residues. Germline V gene lookup returns CDR1 SGHTA and CDR2 FQGNSA. V dropped 3 bases and J dropped 5; count of bases not matched to a gene: 10. As DNA, the CDR3 is TGTGCCAGCAGCTTGGCCGGCCAGGGGGTCCACGAGCAGTACTTC. It specifies CASSLAGQGVHEQYF.

A few counts support this clone. The V call is TRBV2, the J call TRBJ2-5; D ambiguous. Trimming cost V 7 bases and J 5 bases, with 8 bases left between them. Germline loops: CDR1 SNHLY, CDR2 FYNNEI. This CDR3 has 11 residues. CDR3 protein: CASMRLETQYF. CDR3 nucleotide sequence: TGTGCCAGCATGAGATTGGAGACCCAGTACTTC.

V usage is TRBV6-5 and J usage is TRBJ1-2; 10 bases fit TRBD1. This CDR3 comprises 16 residues. The V and J ends lost 4 bases and 6 bases, in that order; junction bases with no gene match: 11. Germline values: CDR1 MNHEY, CDR2 SVGAGI. CDR3 sequence: CASSFDRTGGVDGYTF. The DNA of the CDR3 is TGTGCCAGCAGTTTCGACCGGACAGGGGGGGTGGATGGCTACACCTTC.

The chain has TRBV7-9 and TRBJ2-3; maybe TRBD1 (6 bases). The germline V and J ends were trimmed by 3 bases and 0 bases, with 13 bases remaining between them. This CDR3 region has 16 residues. Germline lookup yields CDR1 SEHNR and CDR2 FQNEAQ (reference sequence). The DNA of the CDR3 is TGTGCCAGCAGCTTCAGACAGGAGACTAGCACAGATACGCAGTATTTT. It encodes CASSFRQETSTDTQYF.

This chain links TRBV2 with TRBJ1-6; 12 nucleotides line up with TRBD1. The CDR3 is 15 residues long. Germline V gives CDR1 SNHLY, CDR2 FYNNEI. The trim removed 6 bases at V and 9 bases at J, leaving 6 bases unmatched. DNA of the CDR3: TGTGCCAGCAGGGGACAGGGGGCCGGAGTTTCACCCCTCCACTTT. Translating it yields CASRGQGAGVSPLHF.

The rearrangement links TRBV7-9 to TRBJ2-7; 7 nucleotides line up with TRBD2. This CDR3 comprises 11 residues. The germline V gene has CDR1 SEHNR and CDR2 FQNEAQ (reference sequence). The ends lost 1 base at V and 13 bases at J; junction bases unmatched: 4. The CDR3 sequence: CASSLEGRGYF. The CDR3 DNA reads as TGTGCCAGCAGCTTAGAAGGGAGGGGATACTTC.

CDR3 bases: TGTGCCAGCAGTTACTCGACAGGGGGAGGCTACGAGCAGTACTTC. It yields the protein CASSYSTGGGYEQYF. The chain links TRBV6-5 to TRBJ2-7; 9 positions match TRBD1. The CDR3 length is 15 residues. The germline V gene encodes CDR1 MNHEY and CDR2 SVGAGI. The ends lost 0 bases at V and 3 bases at J; junction bases unmatched: 3.